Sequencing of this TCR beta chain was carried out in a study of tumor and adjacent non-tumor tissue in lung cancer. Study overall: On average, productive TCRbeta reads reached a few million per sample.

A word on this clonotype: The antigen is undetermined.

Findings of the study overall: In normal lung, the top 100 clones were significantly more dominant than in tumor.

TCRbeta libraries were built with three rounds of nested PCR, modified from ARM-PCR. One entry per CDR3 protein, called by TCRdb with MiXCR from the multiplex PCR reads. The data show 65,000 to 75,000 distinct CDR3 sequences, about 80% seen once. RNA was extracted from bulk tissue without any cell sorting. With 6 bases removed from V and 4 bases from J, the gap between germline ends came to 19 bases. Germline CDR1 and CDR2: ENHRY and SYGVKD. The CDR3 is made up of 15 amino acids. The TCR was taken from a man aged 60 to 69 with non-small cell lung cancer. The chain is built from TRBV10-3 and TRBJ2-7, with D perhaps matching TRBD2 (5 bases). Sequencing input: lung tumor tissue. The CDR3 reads CAISETSRRRYEQYF. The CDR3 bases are TGTGCCATCAGCGAAACTAGTAGGAGAAGGTACGAGCAGTACTTC.